This T cell receptor (beta chain) was recorded in a study of T cell clones after liver transplantation (dated by TCRdb to the late 2010s). Some background on the complete study: The samples were obtained from ITN030ST, a randomized trial that attempted immunosuppression withdrawal within 2 years after liver transplantation. Donor-reactive T cell clones were identified by TCRbeta sequencing after a pre-transplant mixed lymphocyte reaction and then tracked in post-transplant blood. Third party-reactive TCRbeta sequences were also identified from pre-transplant MLRs to serve as an antigen-independent comparator for donor-reactive sequences. Three of the eight recipients were HCV-positive; the others were transplanted for non-autoimmune, non-viral indications. Until randomization at 12-24 months post-transplant, subjects were given standard immunosuppression, with no induction therapy. Tolerance was defined as complete immunosuppression withdrawal for at least one year with no rise in liver enzymes beyond twice the upper limit of normal. Blood samples were collected pre-transplant, pre-randomization before withdrawal, and post-randomization after either complete withdrawal or failed withdrawal. Of the 8 liver transplant recipients making up the studied cohort, 3 were classified as tolerant and 5 as non-tolerant.

Notes on this clone: Its antigen target is currently unknown. No base-level quality is on record; no much larger clone is a single base apart.

The investigation overall reported the following: Without allograft tissue specimens, donor-reactive T cells may have migrated into the graft rather than being deleted. The conclusions were preliminary, being limited by small, heterogeneous patient numbers and by non-standardized post-transplant time points. Donor-reactive sequences decreased more than third party-reactive sequences, which suggests partial antigen-specific deletion that was not related to withdrawal success. Low numbers of available donor cells limited the measurable donor-reactive repertoire in a couple of subjects. A significant post-transplant decrease in circulating donor-reactive CD4 TCRbeta sequences was observed in most of the 8 subjects, irrespective of tolerance or HCV status. When repertoire turnover was accounted for, significantly reduced detection of donor-reactive sequences was found in 7 of 8 subjects for CD4 and in 8 of 8 subjects for CD8.

The CDR3 runs 15 amino acids, cysteine and phenylalanine included. The DNA shown is the 45-base CDR3, in frame from base 1. V drops 5 bases and J drops 3 bases, leaving 14 bases in between. CDR1 and CDR2 were assigned from the germline V gene (reference sequence) as SGHNT and YYREEE. Using immunoSEQ, frozen genomic DNA was subjected to high-throughput TCRbeta CDR3 sequencing, a process that included PCR amplification, mapping, bias correction and internal controls. As for how the authors treated the data: Productive rearrangements were kept, and unique TCRbeta sequences were defined by CDR3 nucleotide sequence plus V and J gene. A sequence counted as donor-reactive only if the sequence showed at least 5-fold expansion in CFSE-low cells compared with unstimulated pre-transplant cells and had a frequency of at least 0.01%. Minimum frequency thresholds were set for each subject on the basis of the unstimulated sample with the lowest template count, so that a detection power of at least 90% was ensured. Repertoire turnover was measured by Jensen-Shannon divergence between the top 1000 TCRbeta sequences post- and pre-transplant. Changes in detection of donor-reactive sequences were assessed with two-sided Fisher's exact tests. TCRdb re-hosts the immuneACCESS table, in-frame sequences only. Its copies lack some clones; in the studies checked, an unresolved V gene accounts for under half of them, and the cause for the rest is not known. From that table come the V and J calls and clone size; the DNA was used to work out D and trimming. The sample yields 20,000 to 25,000 clones; approximately 80% were counted once. 35% to 45% of the sample belongs to the ten largest clones.

Thawed unstimulated PBMCs were stained for CD3, CD4 and CD8 and FACS-sorted into CD3+CD4+ and CD3+CD8+ populations. All 8 studied subjects were randomized to withdrawal of immunosuppression. The Qiagen DNeasy Blood and Tissue Kit was used for genomic DNA isolation. The origin of this receptor is a human patient who received a liver transplant. In transplant recipients, some T cells may be of donor rather than host origin. This specimen consisted of CD8+ T cells from blood, obtained more than 52 months after liver transplant. This chain joins TRBV5-4 to TRBJ2-2, with TRBD2 perhaps the D gene, on 6 matching bases. CDR3 loop: CASRGNGGYTGELFF. The DNA sequence is given as TGTGCCAGCAGGGGCAACGGGGGATACACCGGGGAGCTGTTTTTT.